This entry is about one T cell receptor beta chain. What it binds is unknown. Each individual donor underwent a draw of approximately 10 milliliters of peripheral blood. CDR1 LGHNA and CDR2 YSLEER come from the germline V gene. The junction had 13 bases not matched to a gene; V was cut back by 2 bases and J by 8 bases. The CDR3 covers 16 residues. This entry is derived from a study of blood T cells in healthy people across ages. Study-wide points: Lack of knowledge of donor CMV status possibly confounded expanded clonotype changes. Aged donors had fewer naive CD4+ cells and lower diversity than long-lived donors.

Through a sample-barcoded 5' primer and a J-beta primer mix, a second PCR was run for roughly 6 to 12 cycles. TCRdb reprocessed the 5' RACE reads via MiXCR and lists one record per CDR3 protein. The table lists about 1,800,000 distinct CDR3 sequences, about 30% of them singletons, with 7% to 9% in the top ten. The sample taken for sequencing was blood. This rearrangement joins TRBV4-3 to TRBJ2-3, with 7 bases aligning to TRBD2. The clonotype originates from a woman in her twenties or thirties in good health. This CDR3 reads CASSQLDGAGEGTQYF. The CDR3 DNA is TGCGCCAGCAGCCAATTGGATGGGGCCGGGGAGGGTACGCAGTATTTT.